This T cell receptor (beta chain) was retrieved from a study of siplizumab effects on memory and regulatory T cells. Study-level results: Tregs that proliferated in siplizumab cultures did not have their suppressive function confirmed. In controls, 25% to 30% of mappable alloreactive CD4+ clones were Treg-derived on average, versus 68.8% with siplizumab. A minor fraction of alloreactive clones, and no more, mapped to unstimulated subsets.

Notes on this clone: The antigen remains unidentified.

This table comes from immunoSEQ multiplex PCR, and its TCRdb copy is limited to in-frame clones, with some not included. The repertoire has roughly 120,000 clones, 92% of them found once; the top ten carry 0.65% to 0.9%. Material: Tregs sorted from blood. This clonotype originated in a human donor in good health.

DNA for the CDR3: TGTGCCAGCAGCTTGGTGATCGATAGCGGTTACAATGAGCAGTTCTTC. This sequence encodes CASSLVIDSGYNEQFF. The rearrangement uses TRBV5-4 and TRBJ2-1, with D perhaps TRBD2 (6 bases). V was cut by 0 bases and J by 4 bases, with 14 bases left in between. Germline values: CDR1 SGHNT, CDR2 YYREEE (reference sequence). The CDR3 contains 16 residues. Supplemented by reference TRBV5-4 and TRBJ2-1, the full variable domain reads ETGVTQSPTHLIKTRGQQVTLRCSSQSGHNTVSWYQQALGQGPQFIFQYYREEENGRGNFPPRFSGLQFPNYSSELNVNALELDDSALYLCASSLVIDSGYNEQFFGPGTRLTVL.